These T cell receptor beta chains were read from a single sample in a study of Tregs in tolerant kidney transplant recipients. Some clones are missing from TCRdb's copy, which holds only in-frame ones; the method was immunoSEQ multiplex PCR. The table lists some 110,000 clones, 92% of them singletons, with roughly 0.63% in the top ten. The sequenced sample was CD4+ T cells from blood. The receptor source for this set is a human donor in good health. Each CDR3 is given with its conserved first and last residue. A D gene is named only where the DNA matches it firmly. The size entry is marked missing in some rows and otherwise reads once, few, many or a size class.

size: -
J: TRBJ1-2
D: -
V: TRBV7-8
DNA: TGTGCCAGCAGCTTAGATCGGGGAACTAGGTATGGCTACACCTTC
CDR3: CASSLDRGTRYGYTF

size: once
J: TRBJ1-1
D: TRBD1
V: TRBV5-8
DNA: TGTGCCACCACAGGGGTCAAGAACACTGAAGCTTTCTTT
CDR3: CATTGVKNTEAFF

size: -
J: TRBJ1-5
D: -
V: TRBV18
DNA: TGTGCCAGCTCATCCACAGTAAACGTTAATCAGCCCCAGCATTTT
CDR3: CASSSTVNVNQPQHF

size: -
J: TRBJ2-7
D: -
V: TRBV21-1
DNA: TGTGCCAGCAGCAAAAATAAAGCTAGCGGGGAATACGAGCAGTACTTC
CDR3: CASSKNKASGEYEQYF

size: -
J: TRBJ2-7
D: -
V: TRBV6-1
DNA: TGTGCCAGCAACTTGGGTTCTTCCTACGAGCAGTACTTC
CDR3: CASNLGSSYEQYF

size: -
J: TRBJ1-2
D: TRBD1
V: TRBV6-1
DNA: TGTGCCAGCAGCGGGGAAAGGTACAGGGGCGACGGCTACACCTTC
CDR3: CASSGERYRGDGYTF

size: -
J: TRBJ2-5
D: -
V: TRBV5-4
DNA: TGTGCCAGCAGCTTGACCGGGGTCCAAGAGACCCAGTACTTC
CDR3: CASSLTGVQETQYF

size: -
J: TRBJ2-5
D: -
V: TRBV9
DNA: TGTGCCAGCAGCTTTGGGTCATTCAGCACTAAAGAGACCCAGTACTTC
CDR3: CASSFGSFSTKETQYF

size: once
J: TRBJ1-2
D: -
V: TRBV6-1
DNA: TGTGCCAGCAGTGCCTCGAGACCGGGGCCACCCTTTAACTATGGCTACACCTTC
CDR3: CASSASRPGPPFNYGYTF

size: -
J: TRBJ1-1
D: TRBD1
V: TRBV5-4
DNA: TGTGCCAGCAGCTTGGTGGGGACAGGGACGGCTTTCTTT
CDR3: CASSLVGTGTAFF

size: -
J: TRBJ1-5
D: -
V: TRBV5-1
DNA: TGCGCCAGCAGCTTCGAGGTATGGCCCCAGCATTTT
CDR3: CASSFEVWPQHF

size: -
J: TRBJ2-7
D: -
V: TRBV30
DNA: TGTGCCTGGAGAGGTGGCTGGGCCTTCTCCTACGAGCAGTACTTC
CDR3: CAWRGGWAFSYEQYF

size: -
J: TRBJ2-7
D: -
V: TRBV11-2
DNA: TGTGCCAGCAGCTTAGGCCCAAAGGGCGACAAGCAGTACTTC
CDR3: CASSLGPKGDKQYF

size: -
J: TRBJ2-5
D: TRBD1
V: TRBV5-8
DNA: TGTGCCAGCAGCTGGGAGACAGGGAAAACCCAAGAGACCCAGTACTTC
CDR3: CASSWETGKTQETQYF

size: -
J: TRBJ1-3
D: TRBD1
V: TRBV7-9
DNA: TGTGCCAGCAGCTTCGGACAGGGGGCTGCTGGAAACACCATATATTTT
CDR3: CASSFGQGAAGNTIYF

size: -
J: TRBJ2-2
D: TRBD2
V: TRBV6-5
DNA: TGTGCCAGCTTTAGGGGACTAGATTACACCGGGGAGCTGTTTTTT
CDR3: CASFRGLDYTGELFF

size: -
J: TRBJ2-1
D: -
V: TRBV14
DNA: TGTGCCAGCAGCCCCTACGATGGGGAGCAGTTCTTC
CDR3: CASSPYDGEQFF

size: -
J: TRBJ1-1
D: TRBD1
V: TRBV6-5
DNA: TGTGCCAGCAGTTACGAAGGGGGCAGTGAAGCTTTCTTT
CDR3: CASSYEGGSEAFF

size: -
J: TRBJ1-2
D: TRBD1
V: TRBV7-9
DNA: TGTGCCAGCAGCTCCGGGACAGCCCGCTATGGCTACACCTTC
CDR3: CASSSGTARYGYTF

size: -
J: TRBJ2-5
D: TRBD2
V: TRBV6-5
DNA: TGTGCCAGCAGACCCGGGACTAGCGGGAGTGAGACCCAGTACTTC
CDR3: CASRPGTSGSETQYF

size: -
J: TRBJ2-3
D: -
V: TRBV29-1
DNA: TGCAGCGTTGACTTTCGAAAGGAGTTCACAGATACGCAGTATTTT
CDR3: CSVDFRKEFTDTQYF

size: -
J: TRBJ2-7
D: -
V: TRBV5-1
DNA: TGCGCCAGCCCCTACGCACAGTTCTACGAGCAGTACTTC
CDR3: CASPYAQFYEQYF

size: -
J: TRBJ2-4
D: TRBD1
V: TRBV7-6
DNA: TGTGCCAGCAGCTTGGGGACAGGGGCCCTAACAAACATTCAGTACTTC
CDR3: CASSLGTGALTNIQYF

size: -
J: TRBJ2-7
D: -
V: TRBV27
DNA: TGTGCCAGCAGTTTATCATACCCCGGGGGCCACGAGCAGTACTTC
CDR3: CASSLSYPGGHEQYF

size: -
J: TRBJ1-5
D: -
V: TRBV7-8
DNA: TGTGCCAGCAGCCGGATGACGAGGGGGAATCAGCCCCAGCATTTT
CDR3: CASSRMTRGNQPQHF

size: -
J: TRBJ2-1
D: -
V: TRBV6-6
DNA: TGTGCCAGCAGTTACTTGCGGCGGAGCTCCTACAATGAGCAGTTCTTC
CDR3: CASSYLRRSSYNEQFF

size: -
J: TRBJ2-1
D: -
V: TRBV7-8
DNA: TGTGCCAGCAGCTTGGCAGGGACCGTACCCTCCATTGAGCAGTTCTTC
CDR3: CASSLAGTVPSIEQFF

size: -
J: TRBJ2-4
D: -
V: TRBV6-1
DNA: TGTGCCAGCAGTGAAGACTTTAGGGGGGCCAAAAACATTCAGTACTTC
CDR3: CASSEDFRGAKNIQYF

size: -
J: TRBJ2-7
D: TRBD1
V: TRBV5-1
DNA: TGCGCCAGCAGCTTGGCTCAGGGGGACTACGAGCAGTACTTC
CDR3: CASSLAQGDYEQYF

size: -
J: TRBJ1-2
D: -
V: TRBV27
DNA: TGTGCCAGCAGTTTAGAACAGGGATTTGGCTACACCTTC
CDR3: CASSLEQGFGYTF

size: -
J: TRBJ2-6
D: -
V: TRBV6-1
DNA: TGTGCCAGCAGTCCTAAGACAGCTGGGGCCAACGTCCTGACTTTC
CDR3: CASSPKTAGANVLTF

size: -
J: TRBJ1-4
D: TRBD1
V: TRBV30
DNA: TGTGCCTGGCGCAAGCGACAGGGGGCGCAAATAAGGGAAAAACTGTTTTTT
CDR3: CAWRKRQGAQIREKLFF

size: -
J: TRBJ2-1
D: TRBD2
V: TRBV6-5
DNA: TGTGCCACCCTGGGGGGGTTGGGCAATGAGCAGTTCTTC
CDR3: CATLGGLGNEQFF

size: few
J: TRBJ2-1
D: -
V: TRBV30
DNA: TGTGCCTGGAGTCACTCGCCGATCGGGGCCTGGTCCTACAATGAGCAGTTCTTC
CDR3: CAWSHSPIGAWSYNEQFF

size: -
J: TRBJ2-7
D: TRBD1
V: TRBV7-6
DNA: TGTGCCAGCAGCTTCATCCCCGAGACAGGGCCCGAGCAGTACTTC
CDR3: CASSFIPETGPEQYF

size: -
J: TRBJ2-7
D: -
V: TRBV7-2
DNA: TGTGCCAGCAGCTTAGTATCCAGCTACGAGCAGTACTTC
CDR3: CASSLVSSYEQYF